Presented here are 5 T cell receptor beta chains from one specimen sequenced in a study of identical twins. TCRdb re-called the 5' RACE reads through MiXCR, storing one row per CDR3 protein. The table has roughly 480,000 distinct CDR3 sequences, more than 20% seen once. This sample was shared with a second study, whose subject was T cells expressing NK-cell markers.

Sequenced: CD4+ T cells sorted from blood. The receptors here all came from a woman in her late teens or twenties in good health.

This clonotype was seen a few times. A junction end diverges from the germline sequence, so it may reflect a read error. The rearrangement joins TRBV20-1 to TRBJ1-4; tentatively, D is TRBD1 (6 bases). This CDR3 has 11 residues. Germline V lookup: CDR1 DFQATT, CDR2 SNEGSKA (reference sequence). The CDR3 bases are TGCAGTGCTACCGACAGGTTCGCCGCAATTTTT. Translating it yields CSATDRFAAIF.

The CDR3 here is CATSRDRAGNTIYF. CDR3 coding DNA: TGTGCCACCAGCAGAGACCGGGCTGGAAACACCATATATTTT. V gene TRBV15 combines with J gene TRBJ1-3; unclear D gene. Between the trimmed V and J ends, which lost 0 bases and 2 bases, there was a span of 5 bases. The germline V gene encodes CDR1 LNHNV and CDR2 YYDKDF (reference sequence). This CDR3 comprises 14 residues. The full variable domain, with the rest looked up from reference TRBV15 and TRBJ1-3, is DAMVIQNPRYQVTQFGKPVTLSCSQTLNHNVMYWYQQKSSQAPKLLFHYYDKDFNNEADTPDNFQSRRPNTSFCFLDIRSPGLGDTAMYLCATSRDRAGNTIYFGEGSWLTVV.

The table lists this clonotype with many counts. V gene TRBV12-3 or TRBV12-4 combines with J gene TRBJ2-1, with D tentatively TRBD1 (5 bases). The CDR3 runs 15 residues. V lost 7 bases to trimming and J lost 2 bases, with 15 bases between them. Here the CDR3 reads CASTSYTGTYNEQFF. The CDR3 DNA follows: TGTGCCAGCACCTCATACACAGGTACCTACAATGAGCAGTTCTTC.

This clonotype was counted between two and nine times. This chain links TRBV20-1 with TRBJ2-5; D gene uncertain. V was clipped by 5 bases and J by 0 bases, with 10 bases between them. The CDR3 sequence is 13 residues long. CDR1 DFQATT and CDR2 SNEGSKA come from the germline V gene (reference sequence). CDR3 coding DNA: TGCAGTGCTCCCACAGCAAACCAAGAGACCCAGTACTTC. Translation gives CSAPTANQETQYF.

The chain uses TRBV29-1 and TRBJ1-2; D perhaps matches TRBD1 (5 bases). CDR1 is SQVTM and CDR2 is ANQGSEA in the germline V gene. With 3 bases removed from V and 3 bases from J, the gap between germline ends came to 14 bases. The CDR3 runs to 14 residues. The CDR3 spells CSVENRGPDYGYTF. CDR3 in DNA: TGCAGCGTTGAGAATAGGGGTCCGGACTATGGCTACACCTTC.